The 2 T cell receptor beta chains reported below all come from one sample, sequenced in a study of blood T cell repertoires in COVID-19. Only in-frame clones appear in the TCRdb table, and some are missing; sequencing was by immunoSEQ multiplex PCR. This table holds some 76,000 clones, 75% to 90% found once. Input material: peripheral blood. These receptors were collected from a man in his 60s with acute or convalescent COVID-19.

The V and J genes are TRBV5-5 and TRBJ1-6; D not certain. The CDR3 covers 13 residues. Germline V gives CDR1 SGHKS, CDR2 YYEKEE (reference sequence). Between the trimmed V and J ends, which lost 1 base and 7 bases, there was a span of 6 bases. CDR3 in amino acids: CASSLSINSPLHF. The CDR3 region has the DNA TGTGCCAGCAGCTTGAGCATAAATTCACCCCTCCACTTT. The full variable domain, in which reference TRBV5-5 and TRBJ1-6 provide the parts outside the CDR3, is DAGVTQSPTHLIKTRGQQVTLRCSPISGHKSVSWYQQVLGQGPQFIFQYYEKEERGRGNFPDRFSARQFPNYSSELNVNALLLGDSALYLCASSLSINSPLHFGNGTRLTVT.

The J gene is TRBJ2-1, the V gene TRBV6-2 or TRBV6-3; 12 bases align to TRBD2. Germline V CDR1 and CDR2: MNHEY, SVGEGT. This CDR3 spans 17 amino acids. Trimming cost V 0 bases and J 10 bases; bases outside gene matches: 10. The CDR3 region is CASSYSKFLAGGSEQFF. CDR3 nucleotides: TGTGCCAGCAGTTACTCGAAGTTCCTAGCGGGAGGGTCGGAGCAGTTCTTC.